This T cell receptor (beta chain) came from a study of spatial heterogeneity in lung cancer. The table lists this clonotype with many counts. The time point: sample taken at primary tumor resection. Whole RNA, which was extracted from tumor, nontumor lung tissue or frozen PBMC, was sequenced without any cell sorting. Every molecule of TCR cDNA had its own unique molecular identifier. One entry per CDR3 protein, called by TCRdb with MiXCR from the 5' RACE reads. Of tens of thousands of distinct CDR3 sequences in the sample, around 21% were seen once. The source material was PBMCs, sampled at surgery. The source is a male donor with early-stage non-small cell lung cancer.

DNA of the CDR3: TGTGCCAGCAGTTTTCAGATTTTGGGGCAGTATTTT. It yields the protein CASSFQILGQYF. The chain has TRBV28 and TRBJ2-3; D not certain. The CDR3 is made up of 12 amino acids. Trimming shortened V by 3 bases and J by 11 bases, and 12 bases separated the two germline ends. The V gene's germline CDR1 is MDHEN and CDR2 SYDVKM.